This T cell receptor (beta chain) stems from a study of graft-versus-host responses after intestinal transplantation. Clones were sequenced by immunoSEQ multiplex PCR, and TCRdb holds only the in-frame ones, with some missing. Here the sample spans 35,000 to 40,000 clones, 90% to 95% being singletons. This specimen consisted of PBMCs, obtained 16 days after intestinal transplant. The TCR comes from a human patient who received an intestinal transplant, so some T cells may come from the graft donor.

CDR3 nucleotide sequence: TGTGCCAGCAGCCGAGAACAAGGGGGACTCCAAGAGACCCAGTACTTC. Encoded protein: CASSREQGGLQETQYF. The chain combines TRBV28 with TRBJ2-5; D may correspond to TRBD1 or TRBD2 (6 bases each). CDR1 MDHEN and CDR2 SYDVKM come from the germline V gene. The CDR3 spans 16 residues. The V end lost 6 bases, the J end lost 1 base, and 18 bases lay between the germline ends.